The clone carrying this T cell receptor (beta chain) was observed a handful of times. Its antigen is undetermined. The sequenced template was cDNA made from the entire isolated RNA. Generated by immunoSEQ multiplex PCR, the TCRdb table keeps only in-frame clones and is missing some. The table includes roughly 260,000 clones, approximately 11% detected once. The record originates from a study of beta chain features in type 1 diabetes. Study results and limitations: Moderate but significant shortening of TCRB CDR3s was recorded in all four CD4+ subsets from Type 1 diabetes patients. Although PCR might favor shorter templates, it would do so equally in patients and controls. Reduced insertions and increased deletions marked VDJ junctions in type 1 diabetes patients.

The CDR3 is 16 amino acids. CDR1 and CDR2 from the germline V gene are SEHNR and FQNEAQ (reference sequence). This receptor was identified in a man younger than 40 with type 1 diabetes. The sample taken for sequencing was naive CD4+ T cells from blood. The chain employs TRBV7-9 and TRBJ2-3; possibly TRBD2 for D (6 bases). CDR3 nucleotide sequence: TGTGCACAGAATCAATGGCGGGGCCTTCGCACAGATACGCAGTATTTT. As protein: CAQNQWRGLRTDTQYF.